This is a list of T cell receptor beta chains from one sample in a study of cytomegalovirus exposure and HLA in healthy donors. Measured with immunoSEQ multiplex PCR; TCRdb has only the in-frame clones, and not every one. The sample lists about 130,000 clones, over 70% occurring once. Sequenced sample: PBMCs. These TCRs come from a woman in her forties or fifties in good health and CMV-seronegative. Each CDR3 is given with its conserved first and last residue. D genes are given only for firm matches. Clone sizes are given selectively: once, few, many, or a class where the clone is expanded.

J gene,clone size,V gene,D gene,CDR3 DNA,CDR3 protein
TRBJ1-2,-,TRBV6-5,-,TGTGCCAGCAGTTTAGCTTACAGGTTAGTGGACTATGGCTACACCTTC,CASSLAYRLVDYGYTF
TRBJ2-2,few,TRBV2,-,TGTGCCAGCACCGGGATGAACACCGGGGAGCTGTTTTTT,CASTGMNTGELFF
TRBJ1-2,-,TRBV6-1,TRBD1,TGTGCCAGCAGCCACGACAGGGCTTCCTATGGCTACACCTTC,CASSHDRASYGYTF
TRBJ1-2,-,TRBV19,TRBD1,TGTGCCAGTAGTCTCGACAGGGGCTATGGCTACACCTTC,CASSLDRGYGYTF
TRBJ2-3,-,TRBV19,-,TGTGCCAGTAGTTCTCCGACTAGGTCCACAGATACGCAGTATTTT,CASSSPTRSTDTQYF
TRBJ1-5,-,TRBV4-2,-,TGTGCCAGCAGCCAAGATGCCGGGGTGAATCAGCCCCAGCATTTT,CASSQDAGVNQPQHF
TRBJ2-7,few,TRBV28,TRBD1,TGTGCCAGCAGTACCTGGACAGGGCTGAACGAGCAGTACTTC,CASSTWTGLNEQYF
TRBJ1-5,-,TRBV7-9,-,TGTGCCAGCAGCTTAGCCGGGGGGAGCAATCAGCCCCAGCATTTT,CASSLAGGSNQPQHF
TRBJ2-3,-,TRBV6-6,-,TGTGCCAGCAGTAGGGAGGCGGCAGGGACCACAGATACGCAGTATTTT,CASSREAAGTTDTQYF
TRBJ2-1,-,TRBV11-3,-,TGTGCCAGCAGCCTGGAGCAGGGTGGTCGGCAGTTCTTC,CASSLEQGGRQFF
TRBJ1-1,-,TRBV7-2,TRBD1,TGTGCCAGCGGATGGACAGGGGCTGAAGCTTTCTTT,CASGWTGAEAFF
TRBJ1-1,few,TRBV29-1,-,TGCAGCGTCCAGGGAGAAGCTTTCTTT,CSVQGEAFF
TRBJ2-4,-,TRBV29-1,TRBD2,TGCAGCGCCAGGACTAGCGGGAGGGCCGCCAAAAACATTCAGTACTTC,CSARTSGRAAKNIQYF
TRBJ2-7,-,TRBV7-2,-,TGTGCCAGCAGCTGGACGGACACCTACGAGCAGTACTTC,CASSWTDTYEQYF
TRBJ2-3,once,TRBV9,TRBD2,TGTGCCAGCAGCGCAGGACTAGCGGGTAGCACAGATACGCAGTATTTT,CASSAGLAGSTDTQYF
TRBJ2-1,-,TRBV10-1,TRBD2,TGCGCCAGCAGTACCGCTAGCGGGAGCGATGAGCAGTTCTTC,CASSTASGSDEQFF
TRBJ1-3,-,TRBV5-1,-,TGCGCCAGCAGCTTGACCGACAGCTCTGGAAACACCATATATTTT,CASSLTDSSGNTIYF
TRBJ1-3,-,TRBV28,TRBD1,TGTGCCAGCAGTTTGGAGGGGGCGGACGGAAACACCATATATTTT,CASSLEGADGNTIYF
TRBJ2-5,-,TRBV9,-,TGTGCCAGCAGCGTAGCCAGTGGACAGGACGGCCAGGGGAGCGGGTCCCAAGAGACCCAGTACTTC,CASSVASGQDGQGSGSQETQYF
TRBJ2-7,-,TRBV19,TRBD2,TGTGCCAGTAGTATAGTCGCCAGCGGGATCTCCTACGAGCAGTACTTC,CASSIVASGISYEQYF
TRBJ2-7,-,TRBV7-2,TRBD2,TGTGCCAGCAGCGTGCTCGGACTAGCGGTAGGGGAGCAGTACTTC,CASSVLGLAVGEQYF
TRBJ2-7,few,TRBV28,-,TGTGCCAGCAGTCCGACGACTAGTACCCGGCAGGTGTACTTC,CASSPTTSTRQVYF
TRBJ2-7,-,TRBV19,TRBD1,TGTGCCAGTAGCAAATATGGACAGGGAGACTACGAGCAGTACTTC,CASSKYGQGDYEQYF
TRBJ1-2,-,TRBV7-9,-,TGTTCCAGCAGCTTAGTCGAAGGGGTGCATGGCTACACCTTC,CSSSLVEGVHGYTF
TRBJ2-2,-,TRBV5-1,TRBD2,TGCGCCAGCAGCCTTACCGGGACTAGAGACACCGGGGAGCTGTTTTTT,CASSLTGTRDTGELFF
TRBJ1-1,-,TRBV5-4,-,TGTGCCAGCAGCTTGGAGCTCGGGGATGAAGCTTTCTTT,CASSLELGDEAFF
TRBJ2-5,-,TRBV19,-,TGTGCCAGTAGTTTTGTACTCGCGGAGACCCAGTACTTC,CASSFVLAETQYF
TRBJ2-1,-,TRBV10-3,TRBD2,TGTGCCATCAGTGTCGGGAGGGATGAGCAGTTCTTC,CAISVGRDEQFF
TRBJ1-1,-,TRBV25-1,-,TGTGCCAGCAGTGATTCCAGGCAGGGCATGAACACTGAAGCTTTCTTT,CASSDSRQGMNTEAFF
TRBJ2-3,-,TRBV5-1,-,TGCGCCAGCTCCTCGATAGCGTCCGATACGCAGTATTTT,CASSSIASDTQYF
TRBJ1-2,-,TRBV7-2,TRBD1,TGTGCCAGCAGCCCAGGGACAGGAGCTAACTATGGCTACACCTTC,CASSPGTGANYGYTF
TRBJ2-7,-,TRBV28,-,TGTGCCAGCCGATTCACAGGAGCCTCCTACGAGCAGTACTTC,CASRFTGASYEQYF
TRBJ1-5,few,TRBV7-9,TRBD1,TGTTCCAGCAGCTCGGGACAGGACAGCATCAATCAGCCCCAGCATTTT,CSSSSGQDSINQPQHF
TRBJ2-7,-,TRBV15,TRBD2,TGTGCCACCAGCAAAGGACGGGAGGGAGTAGAAGAGCAGTACTTC,CATSKGREGVEEQYF
TRBJ1-1,-,TRBV4-3,TRBD1,TGCGCCAGCAGCCAGGGACAGGGGGGTACTGAAGCTTTCTTT,CASSQGQGGTEAFF
TRBJ2-7,-,TRBV28,-,TGTGCCAGCAGTCCCGTTTACAGCGGCGAGCAGTACTTC,CASSPVYSGEQYF
TRBJ2-5,-,TRBV18,TRBD2,TGTGCCAGCTCAGTACTAGCGGCTCAAGAGACCCAGTACTTC,CASSVLAAQETQYF
TRBJ2-1,-,TRBV7-8,TRBD1,TGTGCCAGCAGCTTAGTTCTCAGGGGGTCTGAGCAGTTCTTC,CASSLVLRGSEQFF
TRBJ1-2,-,TRBV11-2,-,TGTGCCAGCAGCTTAGGACAGGCTAACTATGGCTACACCTTC,CASSLGQANYGYTF
TRBJ1-5,-,TRBV28,-,TGTGCCAGCAGGCAACACCGGGACATCGTCCCCAATCAGCCCCAGCATTTT,CASRQHRDIVPNQPQHF
TRBJ1-2,-,TRBV6-5,-,TGTGCCAGCAGTTCAACGCGAGCGCGGGGCGGGAATGGCTACACCTTC,CASSSTRARGGNGYTF
TRBJ1-5,once,TRBV5-6,TRBD1,TGTGCCAGCAGAAGGACAGGGGGCGCGAACCCCTCGCCCCAGCATTTT,CASRRTGGANPSPQHF
TRBJ1-2,-,TRBV2,-,TGTGCCAGCACTGCCGGGGACTATGGCTACACCTTC,CASTAGDYGYTF
TRBJ2-1,-,TRBV10-2,TRBD1,TGCGCCAGCAGTGAAGGCCGGGACAGGGACCATGAGCAGTTCTTC,CASSEGRDRDHEQFF
TRBJ2-7,-,TRBV29-1,-,TGCAGCGTTGGGCCAGTCTCCTCCTACGAGCAGTACTTC,CSVGPVSSYEQYF
TRBJ2-2,-,TRBV30,-,TGTGCCTGGAGTCCCCTTGCGGCTTGGGCCGGGGAGCTGTTTTTT,CAWSPLAAWAGELFF
TRBJ2-1,-,TRBV11-2,-,TGTGCCAGCAGCTTAGATTGGTACTCCTCCTACAATGAGCAGTTCTTC,CASSLDWYSSYNEQFF
TRBJ2-3,-,TRBV18,TRBD2,TGTGCCAGCTCACCAACAGCGGGATTAACAGATACGCAGTATTTT,CASSPTAGLTDTQYF
TRBJ2-7,-,TRBV4-3,-,TGCGCCAGCAGCCAAGCACTGGATGCGGGCGAGCAGTACTTC,CASSQALDAGEQYF
TRBJ2-5,-,TRBV7-2,-,TGTGCCAGCAGCGCAGGAAGAGGGCGGGAGACCCAGTACTTC,CASSAGRGRETQYF
TRBJ2-5,-,TRBV5-1,TRBD2,TGCGCCAGCAGTCTACGGGAGGCCCAAGAGACCCAGTACTTC,CASSLREAQETQYF
TRBJ1-1,-,TRBV7-9,-,TGTGCCAGCAGCCTACGAAGGGACAAAGCTTTCTTT,CASSLRRDKAFF
TRBJ2-6,-,TRBV6-4,-,TGTGCCAGCAGTGACACGACAGGCTCTGGGGCCAACGTCCTGACTTTC,CASSDTTGSGANVLTF
TRBJ1-4,-,TRBV4-1,-,TGCGCCAGCAGCCGATCTACAGGCAATGAAAAACTGTTTTTT,CASSRSTGNEKLFF